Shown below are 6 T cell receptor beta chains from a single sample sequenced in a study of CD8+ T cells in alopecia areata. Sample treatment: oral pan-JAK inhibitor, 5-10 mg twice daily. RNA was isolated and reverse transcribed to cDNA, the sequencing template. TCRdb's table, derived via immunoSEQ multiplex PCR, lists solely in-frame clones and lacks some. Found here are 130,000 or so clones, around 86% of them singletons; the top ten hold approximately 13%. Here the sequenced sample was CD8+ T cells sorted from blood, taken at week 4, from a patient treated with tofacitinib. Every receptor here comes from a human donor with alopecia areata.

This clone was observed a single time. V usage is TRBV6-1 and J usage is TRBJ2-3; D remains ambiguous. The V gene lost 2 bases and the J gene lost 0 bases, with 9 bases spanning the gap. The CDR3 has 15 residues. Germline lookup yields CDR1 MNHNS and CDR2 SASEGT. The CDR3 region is CASSESILSTDTQYF. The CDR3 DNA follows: TGTGCCAGCAGTGAATCCATCCTTAGCACAGATACGCAGTATTTT.

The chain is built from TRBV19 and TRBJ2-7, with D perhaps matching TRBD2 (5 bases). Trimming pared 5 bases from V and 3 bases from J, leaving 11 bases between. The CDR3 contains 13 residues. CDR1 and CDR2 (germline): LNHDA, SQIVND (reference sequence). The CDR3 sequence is CASSPARGYEQYF. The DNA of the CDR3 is TGTGCCAGTAGTCCCGCACGGGGCTACGAGCAGTACTTC.

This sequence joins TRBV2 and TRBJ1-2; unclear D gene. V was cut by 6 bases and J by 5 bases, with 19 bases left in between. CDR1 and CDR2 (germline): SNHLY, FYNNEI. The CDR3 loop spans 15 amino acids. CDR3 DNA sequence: TGTGCCAGCAGCGCAGGAGAGACTTCCTCTTATGGCTACACCTTC. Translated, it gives CASSAGETSSYGYTF.

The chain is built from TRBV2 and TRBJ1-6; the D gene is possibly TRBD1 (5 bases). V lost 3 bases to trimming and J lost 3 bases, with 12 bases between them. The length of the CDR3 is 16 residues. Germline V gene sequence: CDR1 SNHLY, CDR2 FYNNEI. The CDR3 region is CASSDRSRVYNSPLHF. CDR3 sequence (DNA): TGTGCCAGCAGTGACCGGTCCAGGGTCTATAATTCACCCCTCCACTTT.

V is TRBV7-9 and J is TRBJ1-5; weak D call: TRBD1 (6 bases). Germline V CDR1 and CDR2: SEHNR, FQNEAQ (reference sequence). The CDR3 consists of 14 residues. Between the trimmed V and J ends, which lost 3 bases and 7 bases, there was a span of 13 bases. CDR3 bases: TGTGCCAGCAGCTTCACAGGGCTGGGGCAGCCCCAGCATTTT. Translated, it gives CASSFTGLGQPQHF.

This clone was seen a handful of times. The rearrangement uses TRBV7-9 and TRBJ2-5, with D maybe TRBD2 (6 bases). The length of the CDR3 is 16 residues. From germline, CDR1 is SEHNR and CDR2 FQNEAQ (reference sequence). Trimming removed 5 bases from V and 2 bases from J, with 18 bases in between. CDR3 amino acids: CASSPFPGLPQETQYF. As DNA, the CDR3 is TGTGCCAGCAGCCCCTTCCCGGGACTTCCACAAGAGACCCAGTACTTC.